This TCR beta chain was recovered during a study of OX40 agonist ivuxolimab in advanced cancers. Turning to the study itself: The dose-escalation group included hepatocellular carcinoma, melanoma, renal cell carcinoma and head and neck cancer.

The repertoire was sequenced with immunoSEQ multiplex PCR; TCRdb's copy has only in-frame clones and lacks some. The sample yields under 80,000 clones, roughly 93% seen once. The CDR3 has 14 residues. V lost 3 bases, J lost 7 bases, and 7 bases stayed unmatched. Germline loops: CDR1 MGHDK, CDR2 SYGVNS. The rearrangement uses TRBV25-1 and TRBJ2-5; 8 positions match TRBD1. Sequenced material: CD4+ or CD8+ T cells sorted from blood, taken in a trial of the OX40 agonist ivuxolimab. The sequence came from an adult with an advanced solid tumor such as melanoma, head and neck, liver or kidney cancer. The CDR3: CASSEATGDGTQYF. The CDR3 DNA is TGTGCCAGCAGTGAGGCGACAGGGGATGGGACCCAGTACTTC.